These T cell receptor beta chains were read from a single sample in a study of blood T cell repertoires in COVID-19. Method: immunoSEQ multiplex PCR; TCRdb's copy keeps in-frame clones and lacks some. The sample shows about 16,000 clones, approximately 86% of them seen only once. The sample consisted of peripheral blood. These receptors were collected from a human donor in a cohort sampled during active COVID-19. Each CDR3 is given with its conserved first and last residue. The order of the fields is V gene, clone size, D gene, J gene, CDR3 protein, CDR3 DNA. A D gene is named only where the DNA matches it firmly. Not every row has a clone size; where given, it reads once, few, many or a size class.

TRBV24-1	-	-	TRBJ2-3	CATSGPTSGGRTTDTQYF	TGTGCCACCAGTGGCCCCACATCGGGGGGCCGGACCACAGATACGCAGTATTTT
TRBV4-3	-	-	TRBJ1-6	CASSRESSYNSPLHF	TGCGCCAGCAGCCGAGAGAGCTCCTATAATTCACCCCTCCACTTT
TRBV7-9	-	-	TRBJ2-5	CASSRDTMYETQYF	TGTGCCAGCAGCCGCGACACGATGTATGAGACCCAGTACTTC
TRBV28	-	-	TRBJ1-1	CASSLRDINTEAFF	TGTGCCAGCAGTTTACGGGATATCAACACTGAAGCTTTCTTT
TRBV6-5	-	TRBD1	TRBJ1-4	CASSYLGQGGEKLFF	TGTGCCAGCAGTTACTTAGGACAGGGGGGCGAAAAACTGTTTTTT
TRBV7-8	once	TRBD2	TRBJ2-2	CASSLETSGTGELFF	TGTGCCAGCAGCTTAGAGACTAGCGGTACCGGGGAGCTGTTTTTT
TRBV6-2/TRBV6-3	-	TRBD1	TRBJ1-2	CASSDGQGRRGYTF	TGTGCCAGCAGTGACGGACAGGGACGGCGAGGCTACACCTTC
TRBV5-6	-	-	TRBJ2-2	CASSLVWGPTGELFF	TGTGCCAGCAGCTTGGTCTGGGGGCCAACCGGGGAGCTGTTTTTT
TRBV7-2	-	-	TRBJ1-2	CASSLATAFGYTF	TGTGCCAGCAGCTTAGCCACAGCATTTGGCTACACCTTC
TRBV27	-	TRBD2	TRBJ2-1	CASSLAGVLNEQFF	TGTGCCAGCAGTTTAGCGGGAGTGTTAAATGAGCAGTTCTTC
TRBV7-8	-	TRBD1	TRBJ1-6	CASSSRGQGTNSPLHF	TGTGCCAGCAGCTCCAGGGGGCAGGGGACGAATTCACCCCTCCACTTT
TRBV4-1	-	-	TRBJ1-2	CASSQDLSVNYGYTF	TGCGCCAGCAGCCAAGATTTGTCCGTTAACTATGGCTACACCTTC
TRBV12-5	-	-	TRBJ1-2	CASGLSGTDYGYTF	TGTGCTAGTGGCCTTTCCGGCACAGACTATGGCTACACCTTC
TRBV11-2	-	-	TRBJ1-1	CASSLERGPNTEAFF	TGTGCCAGCAGCTTGGAAAGGGGCCCGAACACTGAAGCTTTCTTT
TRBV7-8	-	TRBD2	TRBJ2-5	CASSRLPSGVRQETQYF	TGTGCCAGCAGCCGACTCCCTAGCGGGGTGCGACAAGAGACCCAGTACTTC
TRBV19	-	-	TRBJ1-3	CASSIVSGNTIYF	TGTGCCAGTAGTATAGTTTCGGGAAACACCATATATTTT
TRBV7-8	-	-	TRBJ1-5	CASSLDHRESNQPQHF	TGTGCCAGCAGCCTAGACCACAGGGAGTCCAATCAGCCCCAGCATTTT
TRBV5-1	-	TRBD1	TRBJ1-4	CASSLRPKQGGINEKLFF	TGCGCCAGCAGCTTGAGGCCCAAACAGGGGGGTATTAATGAAAAACTGTTTTTT
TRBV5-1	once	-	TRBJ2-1	CASSLSSREYNEQFF	TGCGCCAGCAGCCTGAGTTCCCGGGAGTACAATGAGCAGTTCTTC
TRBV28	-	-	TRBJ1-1	CASRRQKNTEAFF	TGTGCCAGCAGGCGACAGAAGAACACTGAAGCTTTCTTT
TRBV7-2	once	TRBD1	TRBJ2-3	CASSWKQGSDTQYF	TGTGCCAGCAGTTGGAAACAGGGGAGTGATACGCAGTATTTT
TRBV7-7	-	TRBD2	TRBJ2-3	CASSFIAGDTDTQYF	TGTGCCAGCAGCTTTATCGCGGGGGACACAGATACGCAGTATTTT
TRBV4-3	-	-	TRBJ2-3	CASSQDGSRASGNTDTQYF	TGCGCCAGCAGCCAAGATGGATCGAGAGCCAGCGGTAACACAGATACGCAGTATTTT
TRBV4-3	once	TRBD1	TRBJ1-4	CASSQETHRGQQGKLFF	TGCGCCAGCAGCCAAGAGACGCACAGGGGGCAGCAGGGAAAACTGTTTTTT
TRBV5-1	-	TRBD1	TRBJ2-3	CASSLSRDRSTDTQYF	TGCGCCAGCAGCTTGTCGAGGGACAGAAGCACAGATACGCAGTATTTT
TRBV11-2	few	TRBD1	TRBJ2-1	CASSPYRGSSYNEQFF	TGTGCCAGCAGCCCATACAGGGGGAGCTCCTACAATGAGCAGTTCTTC
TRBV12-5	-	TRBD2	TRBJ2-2	CASGFQGLAGGLTGELFF	TGTGCTAGTGGATTCCAGGGACTAGCGGGGGGGCTTACCGGGGAGCTGTTTTTT
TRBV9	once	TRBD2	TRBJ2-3	CASSADGGLAGGLFTDTQYF	TGTGCCAGCAGCGCCGATGGAGGACTAGCGGGGGGGTTGTTCACAGATACGCAGTATTTT
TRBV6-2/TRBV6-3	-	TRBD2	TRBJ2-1	CASSYAAGGSYNEQFF	TGTGCCAGCAGTTACGCGGCGGGGGGGTCCTACAATGAGCAGTTCTTC